The clone carrying this TCR beta chain occurred once. The target antigen is unknown. The data were taken from a study of OX40 agonist ivuxolimab in advanced cancers. Broader study findings: Clonal expansion was seen in CD4+ and CD8+ blood T cells by week 6 at 0.1 to 3.0 mg/kg.

TCRdb's table, derived via immunoSEQ multiplex PCR, lists solely in-frame clones and lacks some. The table has roughly 100,000 clones, over 80% seen once; the top ten hold over 7%. The CDR3 is 18 residues long. Germline V gives CDR1 MNHEY, CDR2 SMNVEV (reference sequence). Trimming removed 2 bases from V and 1 base from J, with 18 bases in between. This TCR was recovered from an adult with an advanced solid tumor such as melanoma, head and neck, liver or kidney cancer. The chain uses TRBV27 and TRBJ2-1; D is ambiguous. Source: CD4+ or CD8+ T cells sorted from blood, taken in a trial of the OX40 agonist ivuxolimab. This CDR3 reads CASSLRRPSQTSYNEQFF. Written as DNA, the CDR3 is TGTGCCAGCAGTTTACGACGGCCTTCCCAGACATCCTACAATGAGCAGTTCTTC.